This T cell receptor beta chain was captured in a study of T cells in Graves' hyperthyroidism and ophthalmopathy. Stability of Graves' hyperthyroidism was defined as absent ophthalmopathy progression within 18 months. There were TCR beta CDR3 regions amplified from RNA transcripts. First-round RT-PCR of the TCR CDR3 relied on the HTBI primer set. TCRdb recomputed calls from the multiplex PCR reads with MiXCR, one row per CDR3 protein. The sample shows some 620,000 distinct CDR3 sequences, 16% of them seen only once. This CDR3 is built from 16 residues. V dropped 1 base and J dropped 3; count of bases not matched to a gene: 8. Germline CDR1 and CDR2: LGHNA and YNFKEQ.

V is TRBV4-2 and J is TRBJ2-7, with 8 nucleotides matching TRBD2. Sequenced sample: blood. This sequence was found in a young woman with Graves' hyperthyroidism. The CDR3 spells CASSQGTGGRSYEQYF. CDR3 nucleotide sequence: TGTGCCAGCAGCCAAGGAACGGGCGGGAGGAGCTACGAGCAGTACTTC.